What follows describes a single TCR beta chain. As yet, its antigen is unknown. This specimen belongs to a study of shared clonotypes between healthy human individuals. Study results and limitations: Of the naive CD4 clonotypes, roughly 5% were shared across a handful of donors.

This table comes from immunoSEQ multiplex PCR, and its TCRdb copy is limited to in-frame clones, with some not included. The data contain 2 million to 3 million clones, approximately 94% of them singletons. Sequencing was performed on naive CD4+ T cells from PBMCs. Subset in this sample: CD45RA+ positively selected. The sequence was collected from a man between 18 and 35 years old in good health. Some clones in this sample may be carry-over from other donors' samples.

The DNA of the CDR3 is TGTGCCAGCAGCCACATAGACAGGGTCTTCGAGCAGTACTTC. It codes for CASSHIDRVFEQYF. The genes are TRBV11-1 and TRBJ2-7; 7 bases agree with TRBD1. V lost 5 bases and J lost 6; bases outside the gene matches: 10. CDR1 SGHAT and CDR2 FQDESV come from the germline V gene (reference sequence). The CDR3 totals 14 residues. Full variable domain (missing parts from reference TRBV11-1 and TRBJ2-7): EAEVAQSPRYKITEKSQAVAFWCDPISGHATLYWYRQILGQGPELLVQFQDESVVDDSQLPKDRFSAERLKGVDSTLKIQPAELGDSAMYLCASSHIDRVFEQYFGPGTRLTVT.